This TCR beta chain was observed in a study of PD-1 blockade in classical Hodgkin lymphoma. The protocol was immunoSEQ multiplex PCR, while the TCRdb copy is restricted to in-frame clones and leaves out a portion. Found here are thousands of clones, roughly 80% of them singletons; the top ten hold around 64%. Germline lookup yields CDR1 SEHNR and CDR2 FQNEAQ (reference sequence). There are 13 residues in the CDR3. V shed 6 bases and J shed 5 bases, with 13 bases lying between them. All patients relapsed after autologous stem cell transplantation, and brentuximab vedotin exposure varied. This chain joins TRBV7-9 and TRBJ2-5; a possible D gene is TRBD1 (7 bases). The sequencing used peripheral blood mononuclear cells (PBMCs), collected at baseline. This receptor was obtained from a human donor with classical Hodgkin lymphoma. CDR3 DNA: TGTGCCAGCAGGAAACAGGGGAGGGAGACCCAGTACTTC. Translated, it gives CASRKQGRETQYF.